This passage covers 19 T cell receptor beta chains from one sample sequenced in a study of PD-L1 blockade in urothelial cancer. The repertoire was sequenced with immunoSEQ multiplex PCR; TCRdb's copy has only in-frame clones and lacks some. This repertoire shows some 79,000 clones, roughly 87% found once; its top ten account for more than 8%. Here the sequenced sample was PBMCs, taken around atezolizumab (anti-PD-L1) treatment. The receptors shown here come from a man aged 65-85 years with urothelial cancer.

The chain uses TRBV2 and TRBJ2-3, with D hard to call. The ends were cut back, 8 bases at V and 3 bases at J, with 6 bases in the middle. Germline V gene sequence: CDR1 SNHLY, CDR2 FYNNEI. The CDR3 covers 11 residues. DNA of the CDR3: TGTGCCAGCCGAGGAACAGATACGCAGTATTTT. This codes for CASRGTDTQYF.

The CDR3 protein is CASSVMSPDTQYF. CDR3 coding DNA: TGTGCCAGCAGCGTTATGAGCCCAGATACGCAGTATTTT. The chain carries TRBV28 and TRBJ2-3, with D hard to call. This CDR3 is 13 amino acids long. The V gene's germline CDR1 is MDHEN and CDR2 SYDVKM. The V end lost 6 bases, the J end lost 4 bases, and 11 bases lay between the germline ends.

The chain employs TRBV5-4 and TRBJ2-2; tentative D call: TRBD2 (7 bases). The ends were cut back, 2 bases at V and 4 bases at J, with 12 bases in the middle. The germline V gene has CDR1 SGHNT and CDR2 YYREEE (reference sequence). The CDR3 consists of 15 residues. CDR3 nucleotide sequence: TGTGCCAGCAGCTTAGAGAGGGGGGGCACCGGGGAGCTGTTTTTT. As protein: CASSLERGGTGELFF.

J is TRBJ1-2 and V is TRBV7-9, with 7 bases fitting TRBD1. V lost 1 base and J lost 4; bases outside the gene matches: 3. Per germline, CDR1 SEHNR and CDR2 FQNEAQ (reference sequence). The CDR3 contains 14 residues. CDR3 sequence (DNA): TGTGCCAGCAGCTTAGGACAGGGACTCTATGGCTACACCTTC. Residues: CASSLGQGLYGYTF.

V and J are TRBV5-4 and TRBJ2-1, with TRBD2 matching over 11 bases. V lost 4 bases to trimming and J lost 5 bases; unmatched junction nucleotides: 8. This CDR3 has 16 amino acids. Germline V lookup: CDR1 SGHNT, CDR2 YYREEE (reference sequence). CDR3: CASSPGTSGLNNEQFF. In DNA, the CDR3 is TGTGCCAGCAGCCCCGGGACTAGCGGCCTAAACAATGAGCAGTTCTTC.

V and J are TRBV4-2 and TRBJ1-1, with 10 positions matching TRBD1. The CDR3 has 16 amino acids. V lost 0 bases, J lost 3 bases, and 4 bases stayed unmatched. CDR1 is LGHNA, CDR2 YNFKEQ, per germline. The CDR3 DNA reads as TGTGCCAGCAGCCAAGATCCCGGGACAGGGGACACTGAAGCTTTCTTT. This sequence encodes CASSQDPGTGDTEAFF.

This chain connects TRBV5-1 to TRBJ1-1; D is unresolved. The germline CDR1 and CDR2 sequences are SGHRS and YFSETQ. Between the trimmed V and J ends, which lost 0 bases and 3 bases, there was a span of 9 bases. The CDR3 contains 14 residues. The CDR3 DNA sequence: TGCGCCAGCAGCTTGGTGGCGGGTGACACTGAAGCTTTCTTT. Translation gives CASSLVAGDTEAFF.

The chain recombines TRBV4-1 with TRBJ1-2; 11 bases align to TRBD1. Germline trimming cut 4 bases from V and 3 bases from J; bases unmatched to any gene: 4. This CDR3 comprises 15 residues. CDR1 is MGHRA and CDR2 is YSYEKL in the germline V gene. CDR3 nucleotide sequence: TGCGCCAGCAGCCCGGGACAGGGGGACGACTATGGCTACACCTTC. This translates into CASSPGQGDDYGYTF.

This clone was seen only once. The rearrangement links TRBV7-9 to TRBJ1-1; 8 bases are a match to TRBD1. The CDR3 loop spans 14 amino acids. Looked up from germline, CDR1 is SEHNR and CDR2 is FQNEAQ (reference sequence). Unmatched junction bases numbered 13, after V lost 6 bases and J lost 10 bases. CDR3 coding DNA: TGTGCCAGCAGTTCCGGACAGGGCTGGTTCGGAGCTTTCTTT. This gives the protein CASSSGQGWFGAFF.

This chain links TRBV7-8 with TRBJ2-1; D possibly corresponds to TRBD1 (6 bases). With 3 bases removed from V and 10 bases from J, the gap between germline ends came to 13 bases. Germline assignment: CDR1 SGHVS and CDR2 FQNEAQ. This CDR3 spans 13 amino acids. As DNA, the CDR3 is TGTGCCAGCAGCTTTGGGCAAGGGACAGAGCAGTTCTTC. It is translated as CASSFGQGTEQFF.

CDR3 sequence (DNA): TGTGCCACCAGCAGACTTACAACAGGGGGTGACTATGGCTACACCTTC. Translating gives CATSRLTTGGDYGYTF. The chain combines TRBV15 with TRBJ1-2; TRBD1 aligns across 8 bases. Germline CDR1 reads LNHNV; CDR2 reads YYDKDF (reference sequence). Unmatched junction bases numbered 8, after V lost 2 bases and J lost 3 bases. The CDR3 is 16 residues long.

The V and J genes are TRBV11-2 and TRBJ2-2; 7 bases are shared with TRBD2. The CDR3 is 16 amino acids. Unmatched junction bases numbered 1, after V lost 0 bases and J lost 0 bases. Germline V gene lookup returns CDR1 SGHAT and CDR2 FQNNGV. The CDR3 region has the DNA TGTGCCAGCAGCTTAGACACTAGCGCGAACACCGGGGAGCTGTTTTTT. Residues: CASSLDTSANTGELFF. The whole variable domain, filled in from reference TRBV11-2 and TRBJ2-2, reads EAGVAQSPRYKIIEKRQSVAFWCNPISGHATLYWYQQILGQGPKLLIQFQNNGVVDDSQLPKDRFSAERLKGVDSTLKIQPAKLEDSAVYLCASSLDTSANTGELFFGEGSRLTVL.

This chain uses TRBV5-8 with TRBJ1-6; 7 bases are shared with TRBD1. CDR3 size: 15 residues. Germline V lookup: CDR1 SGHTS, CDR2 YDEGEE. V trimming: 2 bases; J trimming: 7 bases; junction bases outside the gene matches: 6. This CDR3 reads CASSFSYRGNSPLHF. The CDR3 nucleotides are TGTGCCAGCAGCTTCTCGTACAGGGGCAATTCACCCCTCCACTTT.

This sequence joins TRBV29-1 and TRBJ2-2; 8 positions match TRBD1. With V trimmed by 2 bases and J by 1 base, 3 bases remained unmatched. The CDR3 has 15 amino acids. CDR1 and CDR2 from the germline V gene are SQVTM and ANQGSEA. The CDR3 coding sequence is TGCAGCGTTGAATTCGGGACAGGGAACACCGGGGAGCTGTTTTTT. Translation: CSVEFGTGNTGELFF.

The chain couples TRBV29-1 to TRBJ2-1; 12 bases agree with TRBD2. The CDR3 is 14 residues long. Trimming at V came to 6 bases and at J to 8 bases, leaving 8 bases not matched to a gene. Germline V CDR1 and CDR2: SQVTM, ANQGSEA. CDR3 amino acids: CSVTSSGREDEQFF. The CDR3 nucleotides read TGCAGCGTGACGTCTAGCGGGAGGGAGGATGAGCAGTTCTTC.

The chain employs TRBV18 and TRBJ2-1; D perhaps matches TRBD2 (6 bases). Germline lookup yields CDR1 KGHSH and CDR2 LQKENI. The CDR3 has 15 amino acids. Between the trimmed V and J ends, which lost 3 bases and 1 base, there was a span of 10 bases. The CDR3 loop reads CASSPLAASYNEQFF. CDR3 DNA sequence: TGTGCCAGCTCACCCTTAGCGGCTTCCTACAATGAGCAGTTCTTC.

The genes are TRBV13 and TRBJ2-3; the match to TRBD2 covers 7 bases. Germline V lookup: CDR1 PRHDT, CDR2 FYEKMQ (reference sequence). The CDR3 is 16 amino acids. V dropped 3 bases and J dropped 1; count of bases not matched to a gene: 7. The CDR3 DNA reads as TGTGCCAGCAGCTTTAGAGGAGGGAGGGGCACAGATACGCAGTATTTT. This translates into CASSFRGGRGTDTQYF.

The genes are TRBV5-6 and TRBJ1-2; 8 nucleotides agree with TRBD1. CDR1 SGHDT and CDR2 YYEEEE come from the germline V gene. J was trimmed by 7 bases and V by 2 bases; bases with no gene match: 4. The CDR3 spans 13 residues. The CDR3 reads CASSFPTGGGYTF. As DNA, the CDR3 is TGTGCCAGCAGCTTCCCCACAGGGGGTGGCTACACCTTC.

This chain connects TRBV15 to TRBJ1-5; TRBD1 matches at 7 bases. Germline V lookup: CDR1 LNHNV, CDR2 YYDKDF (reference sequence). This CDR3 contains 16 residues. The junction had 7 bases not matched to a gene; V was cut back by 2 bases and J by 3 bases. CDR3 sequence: CATSRSTGTDNQPQHF. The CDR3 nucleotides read TGTGCCACCAGCAGATCAACCGGGACAGACAATCAGCCCCAGCATTTT.